The 6 T cell receptor beta chains presented below share a single source sample, sequenced in a study of T cells in Graves' hyperthyroidism and ophthalmopathy. RNA transcripts were the template for amplifying TCR beta CDR3 regions. HTBI primers were the set used in a first-round RT-PCR of the TCR CDR3. From the multiplex PCR reads, TCRdb called clonotypes with MiXCR, one entry per CDR3 protein. The data show hundreds of thousands of distinct CDR3 sequences, around 15% seen once. The sequenced material came from blood. The source of these receptors is a woman under 30 with Graves' hyperthyroidism.

In its sample, this clonotype was seen a few times. V usage is TRBV6-1 and J usage is TRBJ2-7; D call uncertain. The V end lost 4 bases, the J end lost 2 bases, and 18 bases lay between the germline ends. CDR3 length: 16 amino acids. The germline V gene has CDR1 MNHNS and CDR2 SASEGT. The CDR3: CASSVASASLTYEQYF. In nucleotides, the CDR3 is TGTGCCAGCAGTGTGGCCTCTGCAAGCCTGACCTACGAGCAGTACTTC.

There are many counts of this clonotype. The rearrangement joins TRBV13 to TRBJ2-3; D possibly corresponds to TRBD1 (6 bases). The germline V and J ends were trimmed by 11 bases and 1 base, with 13 bases remaining between them. Germline CDR1 and CDR2: PRHDT and FYEKMQ (reference sequence). This CDR3 has 13 amino acids. The CDR3 DNA sequence: TGTGCCGCCCGAAGACAGGGCACAGATACGCAGTATTTT. It yields the protein CAARRQGTDTQYF. Based on the CDR3 plus reference TRBV13 and TRBJ2-3, the full variable domain is AAGVIQSPRHLIKEKRETATLKCYPIPRHDTVYWYQQGPGQDPQFLISFYEKMQSDKGSIPDRFSAQQFSDYHSELNMSSLELGDSALYFCAARRQGTDTQYFGPGTRLTVL.

V gene TRBV4-3 combines with J gene TRBJ2-5, with D hard to call. Trimming shortened V by 4 bases and J by 3 bases, and 15 bases separated the two germline ends. CDR3 length: 15 amino acids. The germline gives CDR1 LGHNA, CDR2 YSLEER. The CDR3 DNA reads TGCGCCAGCAGCCGAACAACACTCCAAGAAGAGACCCAGTACTTC. Its protein is CASSRTTLQEETQYF.

This clonotype was counted only a few times. This sequence joins TRBV27 and TRBJ2-5, with a tentative D call TRBD2 (5 bases). There are 15 residues in the CDR3. Trimming took off 4 bases at V and 2 bases at J, with 14 bases between the two ends. The germline CDR1 and CDR2 sequences are MNHEY and SMNVEV (reference sequence). DNA for the CDR3: TGTGCCAGCAGTTCCCGGACTGCAAGTCAAGAGACCCAGTACTTC. Residues: CASSSRTASQETQYF.

The table lists this clonotype with many counts. The chain links TRBV7-3 to TRBJ1-2; unclear D gene. Trimming took off 5 bases at V and 4 bases at J, with 11 bases between the two ends. The CDR3 sequence is 13 residues long. Looked up from germline, CDR1 is SGHTA and CDR2 is FQGTGA. CDR3 nucleotides: TGTGCCAGCAGCGACTCGGCGGGCTATGGCTACACCTTC. Protein: CASSDSAGYGYTF.

This clonotype has only a few counts. This rearrangement joins TRBV15 to TRBJ2-1; D remains unclear. V shed 1 base and J shed 5 bases, with 24 bases lying between them. Looked up from germline, CDR1 is LNHNV and CDR2 is YYDKDF (reference sequence). This CDR3 region has 19 residues. CDR3 protein: CATSRVPQTRIGFHNEQFF. In DNA, the CDR3 is TGTGCCACCAGCAGAGTCCCGCAAACCCGAATCGGGTTCCACAATGAGCAGTTCTTC. The complete variable domain, with remaining parts taken from reference TRBV15 and TRBJ2-1, reads DAMVIQNPRYQVTQFGKPVTLSCSQTLNHNVMYWYQQKSSQAPKLLFHYYDKDFNNEADTPDNFQSRRPNTSFCFLDIRSPGLGDTAMYLCATSRVPQTRIGFHNEQFFGPGTRLTVL.